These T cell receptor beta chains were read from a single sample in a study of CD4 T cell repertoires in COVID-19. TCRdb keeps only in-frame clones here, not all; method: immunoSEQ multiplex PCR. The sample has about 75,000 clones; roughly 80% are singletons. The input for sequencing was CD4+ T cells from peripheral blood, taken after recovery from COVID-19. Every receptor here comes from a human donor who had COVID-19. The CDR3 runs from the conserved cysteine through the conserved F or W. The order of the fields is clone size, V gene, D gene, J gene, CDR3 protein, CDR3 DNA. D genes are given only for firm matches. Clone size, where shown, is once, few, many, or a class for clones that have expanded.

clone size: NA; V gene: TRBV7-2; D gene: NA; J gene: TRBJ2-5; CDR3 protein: CASSLGLRETQYF; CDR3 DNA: TGTGCCAGCAGCTTAGGTCTCAGGGAGACCCAGTACTTC
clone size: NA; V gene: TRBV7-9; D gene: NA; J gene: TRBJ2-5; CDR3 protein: CASSLDNEETQYF; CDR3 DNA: TGTGCCAGCAGCTTAGACAATGAAGAGACCCAGTACTTC
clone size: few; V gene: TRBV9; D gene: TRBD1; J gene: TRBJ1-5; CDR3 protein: CASSAETGSNQPQHF; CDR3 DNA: TGTGCCAGCAGCGCAGAGACAGGGAGCAATCAGCCCCAGCATTTT
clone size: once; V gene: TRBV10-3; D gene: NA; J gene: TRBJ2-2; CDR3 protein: CVTRAGIAGELFF; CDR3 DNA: TGTGTTACAAGGGCAGGGATAGCCGGGGAGCTGTTTTTT
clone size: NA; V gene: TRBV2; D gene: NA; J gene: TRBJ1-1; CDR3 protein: CASSLSPPRAGVTEAFF; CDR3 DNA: TGTGCCAGCAGTCTCTCCCCTCCCCGAGCCGGGGTCACTGAAGCTTTCTTT
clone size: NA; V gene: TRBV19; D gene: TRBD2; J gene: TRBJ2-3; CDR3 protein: CASSNPGLAGSADTQYF; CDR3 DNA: TGTGCCAGTAGTAATCCGGGACTAGCGGGTTCGGCAGATACGCAGTATTTT
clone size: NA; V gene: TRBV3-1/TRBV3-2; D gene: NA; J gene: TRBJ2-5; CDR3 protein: CASSQGRQHQETQYF; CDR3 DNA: TGTGCCAGCAGCCAAGGGCGACAGCACCAAGAGACCCAGTACTTC
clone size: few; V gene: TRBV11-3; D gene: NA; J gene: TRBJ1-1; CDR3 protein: CASSFSGANTEAFF; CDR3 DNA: TGTGCCAGCAGCTTCTCGGGAGCGAACACTGAAGCTTTCTTT
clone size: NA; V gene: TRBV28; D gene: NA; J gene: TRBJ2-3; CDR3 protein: CASSIPTDTQYF; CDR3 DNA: TGTGCCAGCAGTATACCCACAGATACGCAGTATTTT
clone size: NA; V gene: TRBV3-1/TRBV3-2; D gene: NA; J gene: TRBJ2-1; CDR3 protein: CASSYNDGNEQFF; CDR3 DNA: TGTGCCAGCAGCTATAACGACGGTAATGAGCAGTTCTTC
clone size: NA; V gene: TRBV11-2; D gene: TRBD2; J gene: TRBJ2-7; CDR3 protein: CASSPGTSPGYEQYF; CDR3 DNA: TGTGCCAGCAGCCCGGGGACTAGCCCAGGGTACGAGCAGTACTTC
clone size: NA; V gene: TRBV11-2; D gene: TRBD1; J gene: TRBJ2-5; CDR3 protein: CASSLVQGGLETQYF; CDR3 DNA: TGTGCCAGCAGCTTAGTACAGGGGGGACTGGAGACCCAGTACTTC
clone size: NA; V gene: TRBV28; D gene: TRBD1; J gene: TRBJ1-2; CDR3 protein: CASSPAGGADYGYTF; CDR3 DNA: TGTGCCAGCAGTCCGGCAGGGGGCGCCGACTATGGCTACACCTTC
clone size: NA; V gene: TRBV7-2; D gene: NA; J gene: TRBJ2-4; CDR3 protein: CASSLVNPQNIQYF; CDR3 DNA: TGTGCCAGCAGCTTAGTGAATCCCCAAAACATTCAGTACTTC
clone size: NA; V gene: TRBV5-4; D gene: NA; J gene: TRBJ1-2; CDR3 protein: CASSFGITGYTF; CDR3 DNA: TGTGCCAGCAGCTTCGGCATTACTGGCTACACCTTC
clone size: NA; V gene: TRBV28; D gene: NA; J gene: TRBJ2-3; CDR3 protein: CASTTTQWQLLNTDTQYF; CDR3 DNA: TGTGCCAGCACCACCACCCAGTGGCAGCTACTTAACACAGATACGCAGTATTTT
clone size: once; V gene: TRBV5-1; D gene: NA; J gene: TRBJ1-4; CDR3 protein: CASRIGGDEKLFF; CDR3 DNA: TGCGCCAGCAGGATAGGGGGGGATGAAAAACTGTTTTTT
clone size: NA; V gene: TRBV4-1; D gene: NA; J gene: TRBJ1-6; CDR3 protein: CASSQAFETVSSYNSPLHF; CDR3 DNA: TGCGCCAGCAGCCAAGCCTTTGAGACAGTCAGCTCCTATAATTCACCCCTCCACTTT
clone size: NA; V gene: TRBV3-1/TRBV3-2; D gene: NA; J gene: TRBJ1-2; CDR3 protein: CASSRGSTAASYGYTF; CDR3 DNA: TGTGCCAGCAGCCGGGGATCCACAGCCGCGTCCTATGGCTACACCTTC
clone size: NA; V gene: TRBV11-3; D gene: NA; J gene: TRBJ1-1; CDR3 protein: CASSLGSRDTEAFF; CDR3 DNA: TGTGCCAGCAGCTTAGGGTCCAGGGACACTGAAGCTTTCTTT
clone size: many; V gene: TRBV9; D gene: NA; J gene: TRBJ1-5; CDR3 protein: CASSAQGGQPQHF; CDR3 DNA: TGTGCCAGCAGCGCCCAGGGTGGCCAGCCCCAGCATTTT
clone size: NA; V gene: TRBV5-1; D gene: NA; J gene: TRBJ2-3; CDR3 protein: CASSLPSSTDTQYF; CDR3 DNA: TGCGCCAGCAGCTTGCCATCTAGCACAGATACGCAGTATTTT
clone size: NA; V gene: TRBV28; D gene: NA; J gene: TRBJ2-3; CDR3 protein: CAISGKLGTDTQYF; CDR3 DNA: TGTGCCATCTCCGGGAAGTTGGGCACAGATACGCAGTATTTT
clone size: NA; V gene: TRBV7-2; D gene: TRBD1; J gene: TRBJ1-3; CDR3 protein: CASSSGGKGNTIYF; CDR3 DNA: TGTGCCAGCAGCTCAGGGGGCAAAGGAAACACCATATATTTT
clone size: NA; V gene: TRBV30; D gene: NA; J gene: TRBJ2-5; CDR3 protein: CAWSVFVGAGETQYF; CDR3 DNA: TGTGCCTGGAGTGTATTTGTTGGGGCAGGGGAGACCCAGTACTTC
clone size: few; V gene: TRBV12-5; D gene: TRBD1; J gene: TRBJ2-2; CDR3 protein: CASGLRQGPGELFF; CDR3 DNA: TGTGCTAGTGGTTTAAGACAGGGGCCCGGGGAGCTGTTTTTT
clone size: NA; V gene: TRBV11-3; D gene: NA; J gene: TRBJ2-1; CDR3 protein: CASSSQGGYNEQFF; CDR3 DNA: TGTGCCAGCAGCTCGCAGGGGGGCTACAATGAGCAGTTCTTC
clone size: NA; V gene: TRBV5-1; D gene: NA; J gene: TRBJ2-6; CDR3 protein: CASSLIATRSGANVLTF; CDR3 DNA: TGCGCCAGCAGCTTGATAGCCACCCGCTCTGGGGCCAACGTCCTGACTTTC
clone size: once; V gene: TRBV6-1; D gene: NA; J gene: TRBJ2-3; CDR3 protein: CASSEYEGLSDTQYF; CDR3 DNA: TGTGCCAGCAGTGAATATGAGGGTTTGTCAGATACGCAGTATTTT
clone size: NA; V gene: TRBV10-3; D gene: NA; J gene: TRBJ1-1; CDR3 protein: CAGSEGRGTEAFF; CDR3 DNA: TGTGCCGGTAGCGAGGGCCGGGGGACTGAAGCTTTCTTT
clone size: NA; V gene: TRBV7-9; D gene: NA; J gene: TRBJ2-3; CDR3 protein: CASSLVSRWDTQYF; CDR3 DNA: TGTGCCAGCAGCTTGGTAAGCCGGTGGGATACGCAGTATTTT
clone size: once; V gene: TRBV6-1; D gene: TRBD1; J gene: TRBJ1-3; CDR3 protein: CASSDGRTGWTSGNTIYF; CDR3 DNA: TGTGCCAGCAGTGATGGACGGACAGGGTGGACCTCTGGAAACACCATATATTTT
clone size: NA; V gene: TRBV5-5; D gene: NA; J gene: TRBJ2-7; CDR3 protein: CATGLSSGEQYF; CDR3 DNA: TGTGCCACCGGCCTTTCCTCGGGAGAGCAGTACTTC
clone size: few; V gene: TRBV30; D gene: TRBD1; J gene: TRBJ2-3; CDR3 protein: CAWSPGTGNTDTQYF; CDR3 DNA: TGTGCCTGGAGTCCCGGGACAGGGAACACAGATACGCAGTATTTT
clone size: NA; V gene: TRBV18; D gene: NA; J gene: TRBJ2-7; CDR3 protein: CASSPGTLRSLLSEQYF; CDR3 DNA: TGTGCCAGCTCACCAGGGACTCTAAGGTCTCTACTAAGCGAGCAGTACTTC
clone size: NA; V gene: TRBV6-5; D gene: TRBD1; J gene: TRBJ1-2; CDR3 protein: CASSRPTGGYGYTF; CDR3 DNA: TGTGCCAGCAGCCGTCCGACAGGGGGATATGGCTACACCTTC
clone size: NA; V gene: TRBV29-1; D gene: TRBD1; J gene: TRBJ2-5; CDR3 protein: CSVTTRGSSETQYF; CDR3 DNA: TGCAGCGTAACTACCAGGGGGAGTTCGGAGACCCAGTACTTC
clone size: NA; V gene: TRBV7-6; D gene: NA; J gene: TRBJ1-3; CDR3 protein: CASSLEALAGNTIYF; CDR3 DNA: TGTGCCAGCAGCTTAGAAGCCTTGGCGGGAAACACCATATATTTT
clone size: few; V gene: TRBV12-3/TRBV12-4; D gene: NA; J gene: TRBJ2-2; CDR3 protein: CASRKENTGELFF; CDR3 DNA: TGTGCCAGCAGAAAAGAGAACACCGGGGAGCTGTTTTTT
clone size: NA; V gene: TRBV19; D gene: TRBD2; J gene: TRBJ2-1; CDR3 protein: CASSTYLAGSYNEQFF; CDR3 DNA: TGTGCCAGTAGTACTTATCTAGCGGGGTCCTACAATGAGCAGTTCTTC
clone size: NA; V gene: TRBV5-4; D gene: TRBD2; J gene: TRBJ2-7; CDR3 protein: CASSGRLAGGLGEQYF; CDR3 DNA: TGTGCCAGCAGCGGAAGACTAGCGGGGGGGTTGGGTGAGCAGTACTTC
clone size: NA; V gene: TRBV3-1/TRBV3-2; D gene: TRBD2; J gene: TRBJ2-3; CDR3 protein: CASSPYSGTSTDTQYF; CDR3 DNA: TGTGCCAGCAGCCCCTATAGCGGGACTAGCACAGATACGCAGTATTTT
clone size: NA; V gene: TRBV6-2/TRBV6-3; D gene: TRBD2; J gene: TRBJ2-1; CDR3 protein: CASSYGGRRYNEQFF; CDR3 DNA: TGTGCCAGCAGTTATGGCGGGAGGCGGTACAATGAGCAGTTCTTC
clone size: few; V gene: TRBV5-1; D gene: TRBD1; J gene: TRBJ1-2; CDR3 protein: CASSQGQAANYGYTF; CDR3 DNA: TGCGCCAGCAGCCAGGGACAGGCCGCTAACTATGGCTACACCTTC
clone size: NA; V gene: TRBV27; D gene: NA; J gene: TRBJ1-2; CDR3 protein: CASSPTFIQVGAGYGYTF; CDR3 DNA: TGTGCCAGCAGTCCCACCTTTATCCAGGTCGGCGCCGGCTATGGCTACACCTTC
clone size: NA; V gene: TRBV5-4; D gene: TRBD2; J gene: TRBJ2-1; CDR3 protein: CASSAGGPYNEQFF; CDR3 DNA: TGTGCCAGCAGTGCGGGAGGGCCTTACAATGAGCAGTTCTTC
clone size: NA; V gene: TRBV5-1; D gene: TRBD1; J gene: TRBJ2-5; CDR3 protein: CASQQQGAGETQYF; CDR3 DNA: TGCGCCAGCCAACAACAGGGGGCTGGAGAGACCCAGTACTTC
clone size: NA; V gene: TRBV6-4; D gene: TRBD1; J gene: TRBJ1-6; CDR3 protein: CASSDGYGTVGNSPLHF; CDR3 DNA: TGTGCCAGCAGTGACGGCTACGGGACAGTCGGAAATTCACCCCTCCACTTT
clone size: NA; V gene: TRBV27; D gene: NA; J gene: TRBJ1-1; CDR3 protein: CASSLVPNTNTEAFF; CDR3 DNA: TGTGCCAGCAGTTTGGTCCCAAACACGAACACTGAAGCTTTCTTT
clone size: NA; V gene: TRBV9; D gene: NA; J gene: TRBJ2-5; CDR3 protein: CASRAPHPGEETQYF; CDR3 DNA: TGTGCCAGCAGAGCCCCCCACCCAGGAGAGGAGACCCAGTACTTC
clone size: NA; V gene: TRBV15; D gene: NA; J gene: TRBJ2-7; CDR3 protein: CATSRDLASSYEQYF; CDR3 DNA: TGTGCCACCAGCAGAGATCTCGCGAGCTCCTACGAGCAGTACTTC
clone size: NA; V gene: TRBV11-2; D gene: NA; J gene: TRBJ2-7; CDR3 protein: CASSSGQNTYEQYF; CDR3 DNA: TGTGCCAGCAGCTCAGGACAGAATACCTACGAGCAGTACTTC
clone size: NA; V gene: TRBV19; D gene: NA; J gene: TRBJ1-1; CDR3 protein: CASSVGRDTEAFF; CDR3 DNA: TGTGCCAGTAGTGTTGGACGGGACACTGAAGCTTTCTTT